Below, 20 T cell receptor beta chains from the same sample are listed, as sequenced in a study of metastatic and nonmetastatic thyroid tumors. No patient received treatment before thyroid surgery. TCRdb reanalyzed the PCR reads with MiXCR. The profile shows tens of thousands of clones, 25% of them singletons. Sequenced sample: blood. The receptors here all came from a female donor with papillary thyroid cancer or a benign thyroid nodule (not recorded which). Some clones in this sample may be carry-over from other donors' samples.

This clone was observed at least ten times. The chain recombines TRBV9 with TRBJ2-3; 8 nucleotides line up with TRBD2. In germline, CDR1 is SGDLS, CDR2 YYNGEE. The CDR3 has 16 residues. V lost 0 bases to trimming and J lost 3 bases; unmatched junction nucleotides: 6. The DNA of the CDR3 is TGTGCCAGCAGCGTAGGTACTAGCGGCCTAACAGATACGCAGTATTTT. Encoded protein: CASSVGTSGLTDTQYF.

This clone was recorded at least ten times. This chain connects TRBV5-5 to TRBJ2-7, with 8 bases fitting TRBD1. The CDR3 covers 14 residues. V was pared by 2 bases and J by 2 bases, with 3 bases of the junction left unmatched. Germline V gene sequence: CDR1 SGHKS, CDR2 YYEKEE (reference sequence). The CDR3 region has the DNA TGTGCCAGCAGCTTCCCGGGACAGGCCTACGAGCAGTACTTC. Protein sequence: CASSFPGQAYEQYF.

This clone was picked up a small number of times. V gene TRBV6-8 combines with J gene TRBJ2-7; 9 bases map to TRBD1. V gave up 6 bases and J gave up 1 base; unmatched junction bases: 4. CDR1 and CDR2 (germline): MNHGY, SAAAGT. CDR3 size: 14 residues. For the CDR3, the DNA is TGTGCCAGCAGGGGACAGGGTAGGTCCTACGAGCAGTACTTC. The encoded protein is CASRGQGRSYEQYF.

This clone was observed at least ten times. This sequence joins TRBV7-8 and TRBJ2-1, with a tentative D call TRBD2 (7 bases). The CDR3 is 13 residues long. V lost 5 bases to trimming and J lost 9 bases, with 14 bases between them. The V gene's germline CDR1 is SGHVS and CDR2 FQNEAQ. For the CDR3, the DNA is TGTGCCAGCAGCCATGGAAGGGGGGGTGAGCAGTTCTTC. As protein: CASSHGRGGEQFF.

DNA of the CDR3: TGTGCCAGCAGCTTAGTGTGGAGCAGCTCCTACAATGAGCAGTTCTTC. It translates to CASSLVWSSSYNEQFF. The rearrangement joins TRBV11-1 to TRBJ2-1; no firm D call. There are 16 residues in the CDR3. V lost 1 base to trimming and J lost 0 bases, with 10 bases between them. Germline CDR1 is SGHAT and CDR2 is FQDESV (reference sequence).

This clone was seen repeatedly, ten times or more. V is TRBV20-1 and J is TRBJ2-1; D is undetermined. Trimming took off 4 bases at V and 4 bases at J, with 8 bases between the two ends. The CDR3 covers 12 residues. Germline values: CDR1 DFQATT, CDR2 SNEGSKA (reference sequence). In DNA, the CDR3 is TGCAGTGCTATTATGAATTACAATGAGCAGTTCTTC. Amino acid sequence: CSAIMNYNEQFF.

This clone was observed a handful of times. A much larger clonotype is one base distant, so this may be a read error. The chain carries TRBV6-1 and TRBJ2-1; possible D gene TRBD1, 6 bases. The CDR3 runs 11 residues. Germline V CDR1 and CDR2: MNHNS, SASEGT. CDR3 DNA: TGCGCCAGCAGAGGGGACACTCAGCAGTTCTTC. Amino acids: CASRGDTQQFF.

This clone was recorded once. At one boundary the junction diverges from the germline segment, which might be a read error. The V call is TRBV11-1, the J call TRBJ2-1; 9 nucleotides align to TRBD2. The CDR3 runs to 15 residues. Germline CDR1 and CDR2: SGHAT and FQDESV (reference sequence). The CDR3 DNA reads as TGTGCCAGCAGCCTCATACTAGCGGGTAACGATGAGGAGTTCTTC. Protein product: CASSLILAGNDEEFF.

This clone occurred many times. The V call is TRBV7-8, the J call TRBJ2-7; D not certain. CDR1 and CDR2 (germline): SGHVS, FQNEAQ. The CDR3 is 13 residues long. Trimming shortened V by 7 bases and J by 2 bases, and 12 bases separated the two germline ends. CDR3 region: CASTQPLAYEQYF. The CDR3 region has the DNA TGTGCCAGCACCCAGCCGTTAGCCTACGAGCAGTACTTC.

With regard to this clone: The junction departs from the called germline gene at one end, perhaps through a read error. The gene calls are TRBV10-1 and TRBJ2-7; 10 nucleotides agree with TRBD1. This CDR3 is built from 14 residues. CDR1 is WNHNN, CDR2 SYGVQD, per germline (reference sequence). CDR3 amino acids: CSSSPGTGEREQYF. As DNA, the CDR3 is TGTTCCAGCAGTCCCGGGACAGGGGAACGGGAGCAGTACTTC.

The V gene is TRBV7-2, the J gene TRBJ2-7; 8 bases match TRBD2. The germline V gene has CDR1 SGHTA and CDR2 FQGNSA. This CDR3 has 14 residues. The V segment lost 1 base and the J segment 6 bases; nucleotides outside the gene matches: 5. CDR3 sequence: CASSLGPAGAEQYF. CDR3 DNA: TGTGCCAGCAGCTTAGGCCCAGCGGGAGCCGAGCAGTACTTC.

This clone is medium-sized within its sample. The CDR3 nucleotides are TGTGCCAGCAGTTTGTTCAGGAGAGGGCAGGGGGGGTTCTACGAGCAGTACTTC. Protein product: CASSLFRRGQGGFYEQYF. The V gene is TRBV28, the J gene TRBJ2-7; D tentatively fits TRBD1 or TRBD2 (7 bases each). The V end lost 3 bases, the J end lost 3 bases, and 24 bases lay between the germline ends. The germline CDR1 and CDR2 sequences are MDHEN and SYDVKM. This CDR3 contains 18 residues.

This clone was seen a handful of times. This chain uses TRBV5-1 with TRBJ1-2; D gene ambiguous. The CDR3 is 14 amino acids. In germline, CDR1 is SGHRS, CDR2 YFSETQ. V gave up 9 bases and J gave up 8 bases, with 23 bases separating them. CDR3 residues: CATTPGVGWQGYTF. DNA for the CDR3: TGCGCCACTACCCCCGGCGTGGGTTGGCAAGGCTACACCTTC. The full variable domain, completed using reference TRBV5-1 and TRBJ1-2, is KAGVTQTPRYLIKTRGQQVTLSCSPISGHRSVSWYQQTPGQGLQFLFEYFSETQRNKGNFPGRFSGRQFSNSRSEMNVSTLELGDSALYLCATTPGVGWQGYTFGSGTRLTVV.

Here the CDR3 reads CASSLSIMEHIQYF. The DNA for the CDR3 is TGTGCCAGCAGCTTAAGTATTATGGAGCACATTCAGTACTTC. This sequence joins TRBV7-2 and TRBJ2-4; D call uncertain. V lost 2 bases to trimming and J lost 8 bases, with 13 bases between them. Germline V gives CDR1 SGHTA, CDR2 FQGNSA. The CDR3 length is 14 residues.

This clone was seen ten or more times. The J gene is TRBJ1-5, the V gene TRBV6-1; TRBD1 matches at 8 bases. The CDR3 totals 13 residues. The V and J ends lost 6 bases and 3 bases, in that order; junction bases with no gene match: 1. Germline-derived CDR1 and CDR2 are MNHNS and SASEGT. CDR3 protein: CASRTGDNQPQHF. DNA for the CDR3: TGTGCCAGCAGGACAGGGGACAATCAGCCCCAGCATTTT.

Ten or more counts support this clone. With a much larger clone just one base away, this may be a read error. This sequence joins TRBV12-3 or TRBV12-4 and TRBJ2-1; possibly TRBD2 for D (6 bases). The ends were cut back, 7 bases at V and 8 bases at J, with 18 bases in the middle. The CDR3 has 14 amino acids. The CDR3, as DNA: TGTGCCAGCACGCTACTAACGGGAGTGGATGAGCAGTTCTTC. It encodes CASTLLTGVDEQFF.

This clone came up many times. J is TRBJ1-4 and V is TRBV2, with D tentatively TRBD1 (5 bases). Germline loops: CDR1 SNHLY, CDR2 FYNNEI. The CDR3 has 16 amino acids. V lost 6 bases, J lost 0 bases, and 14 bases lay in between. The CDR3 DNA is TGTGCCAGCAGCGAGCAGGGCCGTGCAACTAATGAAAAACTGTTTTTT. Amino acids: CASSEQGRATNEKLFF.

This clone has ten or more counts. This sequence joins TRBV11-1 and TRBJ2-3; no firm D call. V lost 7 bases to trimming and J lost 3 bases, with 14 bases between them. The CDR3 runs 14 residues. Germline loops: CDR1 SGHAT, CDR2 FQDESV (reference sequence). Written as DNA, the CDR3 is TGTGCCAGCATGGTAGGGTTGGGGACAGATACGCAGTATTTT. Its translation is CASMVGLGTDTQYF.

The V gene is TRBV27, the J gene TRBJ2-1, with 7 bases fitting TRBD2. This CDR3 spans 17 amino acids. Unmatched junction bases numbered 11, after V lost 5 bases and J lost 1 base. Per germline, CDR1 MNHEY and CDR2 SMNVEV (reference sequence). CDR3 protein: CASSVMGDYPSYNEQFF. In nucleotides, the CDR3 is TGTGCCAGCAGTGTTATGGGGGACTACCCTTCCTACAATGAGCAGTTCTTC.

This clone was counted ten times or more. This rearrangement joins TRBV6-1 to TRBJ2-5; 11 bases agree with TRBD1. CDR1 and CDR2 (germline): MNHNS, SASEGT. This CDR3 has 17 amino acids. With 5 bases clipped from V and 5 bases from J, the junction kept 13 bases outside the gene matches. The chain's CDR3 is CASSNPGQGDLGETQYF. Written as DNA, the CDR3 is TGTGCCAGCAGTAATCCGGGACAGGGGGACCTTGGGGAGACCCAGTACTTC.